The clone carrying this T cell receptor (beta chain) was observed a single time. This specimen belongs to a study of blood T cell repertoires in COVID-19. Study background: Whether acute or convalescent, the COVID-19 samples came from the United States, Italy and Spain.

Data came from immunoSEQ multiplex PCR; TCRdb stores just in-frame clones and leaves some out. The data contain about 160,000 clones, 65% to 85% of them singletons. The CDR3 is 14 amino acids. Trimming took 6 bases from V and 0 from J; bases not matched to a gene: 4. Per germline, CDR1 MNHEY and CDR2 SMNVEV (reference sequence). This receptor was taken from a woman of 80 years or more with acute or convalescent COVID-19. Sequenced sample: peripheral blood. The J gene is TRBJ1-2, the V gene TRBV27; 7 bases agree with TRBD1. The CDR3 bases are TGTGCCAGCAGGAAGACAGGGTCTAACTATGGCTACACCTTC. This gives the protein CASRKTGSNYGYTF.